This TCR beta chain was captured by sequencing in a study of cytomegalovirus exposure and HLA in healthy donors. Regarding the study as a whole: A previous analysis found most TCR beta V segments productive roughly 87% or roughly 30% of the time.

Worth noting for this clone: What it binds is not known.

This CDR3 region has 14 residues. The germline V and J ends were trimmed by 5 bases and 3 bases, with 13 bases remaining between them. The germline V gene encodes CDR1 SGHRS and CDR2 YFSETQ. Amplification used 60 Vbeta primers and 13 Jbeta primers. Sequencing was performed with immunoSEQ multiplex PCR; in TCRdb, only in-frame clones are kept and a portion is missing. This table has a few hundred thousand clones, roughly 89% appearing once. Sequencing was carried out using PBMCs. The chain employs TRBV5-1 and TRBJ2-3, with D perhaps matching TRBD1 (6 bases). The TCR originated in a woman aged 18-30 years in good health and CMV-seronegative. DNA for the CDR3: TGCGCCAGCAGGGGCGAACAGGGAACAGATACGCAGTATTTT. Translated, it gives CASRGEQGTDTQYF.